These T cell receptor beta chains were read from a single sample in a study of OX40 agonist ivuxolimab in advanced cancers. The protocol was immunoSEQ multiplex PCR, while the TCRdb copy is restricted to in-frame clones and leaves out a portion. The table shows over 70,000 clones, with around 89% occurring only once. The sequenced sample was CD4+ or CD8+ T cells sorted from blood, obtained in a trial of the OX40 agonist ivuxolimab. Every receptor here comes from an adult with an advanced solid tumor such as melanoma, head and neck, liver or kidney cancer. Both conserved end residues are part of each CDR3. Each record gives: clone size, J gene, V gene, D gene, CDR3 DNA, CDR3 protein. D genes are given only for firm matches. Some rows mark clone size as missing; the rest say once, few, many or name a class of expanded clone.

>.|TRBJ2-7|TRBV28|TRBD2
TGTGCCAGCAGCACGACTAGCGGGGAATTGTGGTACGAGCAGTACTTC
CASSTTSGELWYEQYF
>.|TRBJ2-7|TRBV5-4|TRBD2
TGTGCCAGCAGCGGAGATAGCGGGAGGGACCTCTACGAGCAGTACTTC
CASSGDSGRDLYEQYF
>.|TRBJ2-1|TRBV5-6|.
TGTGCCAGCAGCTCCCCCGGGGGACGCCTTCTCAATGAGCAGTTCTTC
CASSSPGGRLLNEQFF
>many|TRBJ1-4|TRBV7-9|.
TGTGCCAGCAGCCCTAATTCTGGGGAACTGTTTTTT
CASSPNSGELFF
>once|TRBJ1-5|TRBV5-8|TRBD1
TGTGCCAGCAGCTTGAACAGGGGGCTCAATCAGCCCCAGCATTTT
CASSLNRGLNQPQHF
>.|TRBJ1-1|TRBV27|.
TGTGCCAGCAGCTCCGGGACGAACACTGAAGCTTTCTTT
CASSSGTNTEAFF
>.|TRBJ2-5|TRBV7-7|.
TGTGCCAGCACCGACGATGGGGGGTCGGACCCAGAGACCCAGTACTTC
CASTDDGGSDPETQYF
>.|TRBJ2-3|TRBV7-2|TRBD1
TGTGCCAGCAGCGACGACAGGGTTTGGGCAGATACGCAGTATTTT
CASSDDRVWADTQYF
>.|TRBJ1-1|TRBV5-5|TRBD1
TGTGCCAGCAGCTTGGGGACAGGGATTGAAGCTTTCTTT
CASSLGTGIEAFF
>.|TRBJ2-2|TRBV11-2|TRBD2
TGTGCCAGTCAAGCTTGGCCACAGGGACTAGCGGGAGTGGCCGGGGAGCTGTTTTTT
CASQAWPQGLAGVAGELFF
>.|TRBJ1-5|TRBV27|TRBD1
TGTGCCAGCAGTCCCCGGACAGGGACAGATCAGCCCCAGCATTTT
CASSPRTGTDQPQHF
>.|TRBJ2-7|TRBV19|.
TGTGCCAGTGGCTCCTCAATATCCTACGAGCAGTACTTC
CASGSSISYEQYF